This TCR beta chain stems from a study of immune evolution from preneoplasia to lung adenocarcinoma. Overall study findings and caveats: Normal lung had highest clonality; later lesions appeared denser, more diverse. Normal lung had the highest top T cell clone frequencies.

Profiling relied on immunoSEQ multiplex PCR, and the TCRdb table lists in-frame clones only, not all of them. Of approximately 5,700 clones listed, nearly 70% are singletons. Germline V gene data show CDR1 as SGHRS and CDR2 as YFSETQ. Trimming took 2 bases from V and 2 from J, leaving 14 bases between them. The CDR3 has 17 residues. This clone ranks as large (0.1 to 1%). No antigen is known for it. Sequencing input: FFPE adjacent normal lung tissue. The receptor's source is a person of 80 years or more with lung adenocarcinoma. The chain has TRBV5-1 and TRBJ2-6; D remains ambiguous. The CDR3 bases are TGCGCCAGCAGCTTTACGTTACTGGGTACTGGGGCCAACGTCCTGACTTTC. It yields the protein CASSFTLLGTGANVLTF.